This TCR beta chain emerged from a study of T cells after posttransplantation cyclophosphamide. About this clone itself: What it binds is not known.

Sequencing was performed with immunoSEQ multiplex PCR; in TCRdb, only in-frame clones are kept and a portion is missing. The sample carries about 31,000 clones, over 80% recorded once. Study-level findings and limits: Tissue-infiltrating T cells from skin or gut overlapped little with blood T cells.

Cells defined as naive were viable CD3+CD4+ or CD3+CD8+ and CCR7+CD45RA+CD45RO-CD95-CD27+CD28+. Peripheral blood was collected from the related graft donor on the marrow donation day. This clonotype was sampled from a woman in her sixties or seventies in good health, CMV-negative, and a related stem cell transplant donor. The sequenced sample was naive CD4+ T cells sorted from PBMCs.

The CDR3 region is CASSSGLGVYGYTF. The CDR3 DNA reads as TGTGCCAGCAGTTCAGGGTTGGGCGTCTATGGCTACACCTTC. The V gene is TRBV28, the J gene TRBJ1-2; D might be TRBD1 (5 bases). This CDR3 has 14 residues. V shed 4 bases and J shed 4 bases, with 13 bases lying between them. The germline CDR1 and CDR2 sequences are MDHEN and SYDVKM.